This entry features one TCR beta chain sequence. The antigen this receptor binds is unknown. Base qualities were left out, and no much larger clone turns up one base away. Libraries came from 5' RACE. The sample was run on an Illumina HiSeq 2500. A second PCR of about 6 to 12 cycles was run with a J-beta primer mix and a sample-barcoded 5' primer. A unique molecular identifier was introduced onto each TCR beta cDNA molecule by a template-switch 5' adaptor carrying 12 random nucleotides. Each sample yielded at least 2.5 million CDR3-containing paired-end reads. All of the RNA was converted into first-strand cDNA using the Mint cDNA synthesis kit, with a TRBC-specific oligonucleotide serving as the primer. Following uracil-DNA glycosylase treatment, a first 18-cycle PCR with universal primers M1SS and BC2_uni_R was performed on all cDNA. Regarding the original processing steps: For normalization, 1 million high-quality reads, each with a distinct molecular identifier, were randomly selected from each sample. Reads sharing molecular identifiers were discarded rather than binned into consensus sequences. MiTCR, set to a Q25 quality threshold and the strictest error-elimination algorithm, was used for CDR3 identification, clonotype clustering and error correction. A nonparametric unseen species model using Euler transformation provided a lower-bound estimate of total TCR beta diversity. TCRdb reprocessed the public reads (quality trimming at Q25 with fastp, clone calling with MiXCR) and kept in-frame beta chains. Rows are unified per CDR3 protein, each entry keeping the most common DNA and genes. Here the V and J calls rest on TCRdb's processing, not on the authors' analysis. For this sample the table gives more than 800,000 distinct CDR3 sequences, of which under 55% were detected only once. The ten most abundant clones make up 18% of the sample.

This record belongs to a study of blood T cells in healthy people across ages (dated by TCRdb to about 2015). As for the study more broadly: In model experiments, template switching captured roughly one uniquely barcoded TCR beta cDNA molecule for every two T cells. The study measured age-related changes in TCR beta repertoire diversity using deep sequencing normalized with unique cDNA molecular identifiers. The donors were split into four age groups: young (average approximately 16 years), middle-aged (roughly 39), aged (over 55) and long-lived (under 85). Donors of different ages were randomly distributed across sequencing lanes to avoid experimental bias. Using the same blood draw, the study looked at two additional independent replicas of 1 million unique cDNA reads for two donors, one aged 18 to 29 and the other aged 80 or older. Broad study findings and their caveats: Compared with the aged group, more naive CD4+ T cells, fewer expanded clones and increased TCR diversity were shown by the long-lived group, suggesting age selection. Since profiling was done on bulk unsorted PBMCs, naive and antigen-experienced compartments could not be conclusively compared. Because donor CMV infection status was unknown, age-related changes in expanded clonotypes were potentially confounded. A strong correlation was found between observed TCR beta diversity and the percentage of naive T cells measured by flow cytometry. Observed TCR beta diversity per million T cells fell roughly linearly with age, and a significant reduction was already apparent by age about 38. Estimates of total diversity based on one million sequenced T cells were considered lower bounds and underestimates.

Donors were around 37 systemically healthy Caucasian individuals from Russia aged roughly 6 to 90 years. About 9.8 milliliters of peripheral blood were drawn from each donor into EDTA-treated Vacutainer tubes. PBMCs were isolated by Ficoll-Paque density-gradient centrifugation, with at least 6 million obtained per sample. Total RNA, at least 5.5 micrograms per sample, was extracted from PBMCs with Trizol reagent. The percentages of naive CD45RAhigh/CD27high T cells were determined by flow cytometry on a PBMC aliquot from every donor. Including cysteine and phenylalanine, the CDR3 has 16 amino acids. The only DNA kept is the CDR3, 48 bases in frame from the first base.

The sequence derives from an older woman in good health. Sequencing was performed on blood. This sequence uses TRBV21-1 and TRBJ2-1; TRBD2, as called in the table, went unchecked against the DNA. TRBV21-1 is flagged as a pseudogene. The CDR3 reads as follows: CASSPRTRAGYNEQFF. The DNA sequence reads TGTGCCAGCAGCCCGAGGACTAGGGCGGGGTACAATGAGCAGTTCTTC.